The 20 T cell receptor beta chains presented below share a single source sample, sequenced in a study of blood T cell repertoires in COVID-19. Produced via immunoSEQ multiplex PCR; TCRdb's table is partial and in-frame only. This table holds roughly 410,000 clones, 89% found once. Sequenced sample: peripheral blood. Receptors originate from a man in his forties or fifties with acute or convalescent COVID-19.

The chain combines TRBV28 with TRBJ1-4; 7 nucleotides line up with TRBD1. The germline gives CDR1 MDHEN, CDR2 SYDVKM. Unmatched junction bases numbered 4, after V lost 5 bases and J lost 1 base. There are 15 residues in the CDR3. This CDR3 reads CASSITGVTNEKLFF. The CDR3 DNA reads TGTGCCAGCAGTATAACAGGGGTAACTAATGAAAAACTGTTTTTT.

The chain is built from TRBV6-6 and TRBJ1-4; D perhaps matches TRBD1 (6 bases). This CDR3 region has 15 residues. Germline V gene sequence: CDR1 MNHNY, CDR2 SVGAGI (reference sequence). V lost 0 bases and J 8 bases, leaving 13 bases between the germline ends. CDR3 in amino acids: CASSYSSRGGEKLFF. In DNA form, the CDR3 reads TGTGCCAGCAGTTACTCATCCAGGGGCGGAGAAAAACTGTTTTTT.

In its sample, this clone was seen a few times. This chain connects TRBV5-5 to TRBJ1-5, with a tentative D call TRBD1 (5 bases). The CDR3 length is 16 residues. Trimming shortened V by 1 base and J by 1 base, and 12 bases separated the two germline ends. CDR1 is SGHKS, CDR2 YYEKEE, per germline (reference sequence). CDR3 sequence (DNA): TGTGCCAGCAGCTTGATTCCTCGGGGGAGCAATCAGCCCCAGCATTTT. The encoded protein is CASSLIPRGSNQPQHF.

This chain joins TRBV11-2 and TRBJ2-7; D is undetermined. Trimming removed 1 base from V and 9 bases from J, with 7 bases in between. This CDR3 has 11 residues. CDR1 SGHAT and CDR2 FQNNGV come from the germline V gene. The CDR3 bases are TGTGCCAGCAGCTTAGGAGTAGTGCAGTACTTC. It codes for CASSLGVVQYF.

This clone was counted once. This chain joins TRBV5-1 and TRBJ2-1; 14 nucleotides align to TRBD2. This CDR3 is 15 amino acids long. V trimming: 4 bases; J trimming: 9 bases; junction bases outside the gene matches: 6. The germline V gene encodes CDR1 SGHRS and CDR2 YFSETQ. CDR3 in amino acids: CASSPGTSGSVEQFF. In DNA, the CDR3 is TGCGCCAGCAGCCCTGGGACTAGCGGGAGTGTTGAGCAGTTCTTC.

The chain is built from TRBV24-1 and TRBJ2-7; 7 bases align to TRBD2. Germline trimming cut 5 bases from V and 3 bases from J; bases unmatched to any gene: 15. The CDR3 is 17 residues long. Germline V CDR1 and CDR2: KGHDR, SFDVKD. The DNA of the CDR3 is TGTGCCACCAGTGGATTGGGTGCCGGCGGGAGATACTACGAGCAGTACTTC. It is translated as CATSGLGAGGRYYEQYF.

This chain joins TRBV18 and TRBJ2-5, with 10 bases fitting TRBD1. Germline lookup yields CDR1 KGHSH and CDR2 LQKENI. The CDR3 extends over 16 amino acids. Trimming at V came to 3 bases and at J to 2 bases, leaving 6 bases not matched to a gene. The CDR3 spells CASSPGGTGEQETQYF. DNA for the CDR3: TGTGCCAGCTCACCTGGGGGGACAGGGGAACAAGAGACCCAGTACTTC.

This rearrangement joins TRBV11-2 to TRBJ1-4; 10 bases are a match to TRBD1. The ends lost 1 base at V and 8 bases at J; junction bases unmatched: 13. Germline V CDR1 and CDR2: SGHAT, FQNNGV. CDR3 length: 18 amino acids. CDR3 nucleotides: TGTGCCAGCAGCTTAGCTCTCGGACAGGGGGGAGTCAGCGAAAAACTGTTTTTT. As protein: CASSLALGQGGVSEKLFF.

Only a few counts were recorded for this clone. The V and J genes are TRBV6-5 and TRBJ1-4, with TRBD1 matching 8 bases. The CDR3 is 14 residues long. CDR1 MNHEY and CDR2 SVGAGI come from the germline V gene. Germline trimming cut 7 bases from V and 3 bases from J; bases unmatched to any gene: 4. The CDR3 loop is CASTTGGSNEKLFF. For the CDR3, the DNA is TGTGCCAGCACTACAGGGGGATCTAATGAAAAACTGTTTTTT.

The sample holds a few counts of this clone. V is TRBV2 and J is TRBJ2-1; 13 bases fit TRBD2. The CDR3 runs 18 residues. Germline lookup yields CDR1 SNHLY and CDR2 FYNNEI. The V and J ends lost 6 bases and 0 bases, in that order; junction bases with no gene match: 8. CDR3 sequence (DNA): TGTGCCAGCAGGCCGGGACTAGCGGGAATAAGCTCCTACAATGAGCAGTTCTTC. Translating gives CASRPGLAGISSYNEQFF.

The chain combines TRBV11-1 with TRBJ2-7; 8 bases are a match to TRBD1. CDR3 size: 14 residues. Looked up from germline, CDR1 is SGHAT and CDR2 is FQDESV (reference sequence). Trimming cost V 4 bases and J 4 bases; bases outside gene matches: 6. The CDR3 nucleotides read TGTGCCAGCAGCTATTACACAGGGGGTTACGAGCAGTACTTC. This translates into CASSYYTGGYEQYF.

The chain carries TRBV5-4 and TRBJ1-2; 9 bases are a match to TRBD1. Trimming cost V 1 base and J 6 bases; bases outside gene matches: 7. Germline V lookup: CDR1 SGHNT, CDR2 YYREEE (reference sequence). This CDR3 is 15 amino acids long. The CDR3: CASSLWGQGLHGYTF. CDR3 DNA: TGTGCCAGCAGCTTGTGGGGACAGGGACTTCATGGCTACACCTTC.

The chain links TRBV28 to TRBJ2-1, with 7 bases lining up with TRBD2. In germline, CDR1 is MDHEN, CDR2 SYDVKM. V shed 5 bases, J shed 2 bases, and the junction held 6 bases outside the gene matches. The length of the CDR3 is 15 residues. For the CDR3, the DNA is TGTGCCAGCAGTCCGGGGCGGGAGACCTACAATGAGCAGTTCTTC. This encodes CASSPGRETYNEQFF.

This chain connects TRBV18 to TRBJ2-5; TRBD1 is a possible D gene (5 bases). The V gene's germline CDR1 is KGHSH and CDR2 LQKENI. V lost 2 bases, J lost 5 bases, and 12 bases lay in between. The CDR3 is made up of 14 amino acids. The DNA of the CDR3 is TGTGCCAGCTCACCAGAGAGGACACACGAGACCCAGTACTTC. This gives the protein CASSPERTHETQYF.

V and J are TRBV7-2 and TRBJ1-4; 9 nucleotides line up with TRBD1. The CDR3 length is 17 residues. Per the germline V gene, CDR1 is SGHTA and CDR2 is FQGNSA. V lost 5 bases and J lost 2; bases outside the gene matches: 9. The CDR3 DNA sequence: TGTGCCAGCAGCCCCCGACAGGGGGGAGTTACTAATGAAAAACTGTTTTTT. This translates into CASSPRQGGVTNEKLFF.

CDR3 bases: TGTGCCAGCAGCCCAACCGGGCGGGGACGTAACTATGGCTACACCTTC. It encodes CASSPTGRGRNYGYTF. The chain employs TRBV7-9 and TRBJ1-2; TRBD1 might be the D (5 bases). Germline V gene data show CDR1 as SEHNR and CDR2 as FQNEAQ (reference sequence). There are 16 residues in the CDR3. Deletions cut 5 bases from V and 1 base from J, with 17 bases between.

The chain couples TRBV13 to TRBJ1-1; 8 bases match TRBD1. Germline trimming cut 5 bases from V and 2 bases from J; bases unmatched to any gene: 4. CDR1 is PRHDT, CDR2 FYEKMQ, per germline (reference sequence). The CDR3 is 14 residues long. The CDR3 DNA is TGTGCCAGCAGCCGCGGACAGGGAAACACTGAAGCTTTCTTT. Encoded protein: CASSRGQGNTEAFF.

The chain joins TRBV15 to TRBJ1-5, with D uncertain. Germline CDR1 is LNHNV and CDR2 is YYDKDF (reference sequence). This CDR3 has 14 residues. The V end lost 5 bases, the J end lost 4 bases, and 12 bases lay between the germline ends. The CDR3 here is CATSVRNSNQPQHF. The CDR3 bases are TGTGCCACCAGCGTGAGGAATTCAAATCAGCCCCAGCATTTT. The full variable domain, with the rest looked up from reference TRBV15 and TRBJ1-5, is DAMVIQNPRYQVTQFGKPVTLSCSQTLNHNVMYWYQQKSSQAPKLLFHYYDKDFNNEADTPDNFQSRRPNTSFCFLDIRSPGLGDTAMYLCATSVRNSNQPQHFGDGTRLSIL.

The CDR3: CASSPIGEVLETQYF. CDR3 DNA: TGTGCCAGCTCACCAATCGGTGAGGTGCTAGAGACCCAGTACTTC. The J gene is TRBJ2-5, the V gene TRBV18; no clear D. CDR3 length equals 15 residues. V was cut by 2 bases and J by 4 bases, with 14 bases left in between. Germline loops: CDR1 KGHSH, CDR2 LQKENI.

This chain uses TRBV6-5 with TRBJ1-6; the D is unclear. Trimming took off 2 bases at V and 9 bases at J, with 5 bases between the two ends. This CDR3 has 12 residues. Germline V gene sequence: CDR1 MNHEY, CDR2 SVGAGI. In nucleotides, the CDR3 is TGTGCCAGCAGTTACGGGAGTTCACCCCTCCACTTT. This sequence encodes CASSYGSSPLHF.